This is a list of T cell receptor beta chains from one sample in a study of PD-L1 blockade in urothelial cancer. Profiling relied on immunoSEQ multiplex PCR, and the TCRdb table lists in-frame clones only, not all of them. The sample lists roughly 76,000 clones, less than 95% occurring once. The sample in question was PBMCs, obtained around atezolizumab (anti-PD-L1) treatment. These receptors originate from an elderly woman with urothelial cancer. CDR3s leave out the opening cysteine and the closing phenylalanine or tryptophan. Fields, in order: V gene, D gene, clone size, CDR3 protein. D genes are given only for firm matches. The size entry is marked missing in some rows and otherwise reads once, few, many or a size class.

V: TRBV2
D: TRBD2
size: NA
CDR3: ASNTIAGAGELF

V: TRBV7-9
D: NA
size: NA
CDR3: ASSSGLFGQF

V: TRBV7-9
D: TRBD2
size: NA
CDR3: ASPLGTSGSNEQF

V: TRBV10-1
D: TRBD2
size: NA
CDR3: ASSEILSGRPGIADTQY

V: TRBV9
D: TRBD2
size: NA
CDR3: ASSPVLAGGFNEQF

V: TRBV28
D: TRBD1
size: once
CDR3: ASRDTGTATEAF

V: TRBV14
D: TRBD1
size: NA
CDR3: ASSPGGFSQPQH

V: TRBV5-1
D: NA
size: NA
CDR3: ASSPGGYNEQF

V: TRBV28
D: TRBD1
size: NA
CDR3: ASSTRQGLNQPQH

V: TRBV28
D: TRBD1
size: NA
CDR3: ASSPHTGQGYEQY

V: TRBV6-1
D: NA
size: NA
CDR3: ASRFGASYEQY

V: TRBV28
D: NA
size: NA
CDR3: ASSFRNYGYT

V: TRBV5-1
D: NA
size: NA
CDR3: ASSLVQGSSTEAF

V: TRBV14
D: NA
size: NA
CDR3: ASSQDVALTYEQY

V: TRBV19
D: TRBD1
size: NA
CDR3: ASSIDGTGGEAF

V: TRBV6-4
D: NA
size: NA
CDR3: ASSKSSSGANVLT

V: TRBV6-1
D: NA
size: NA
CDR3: ASSEAAAKNIQY

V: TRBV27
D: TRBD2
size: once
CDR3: ASSLSSGRPEQY

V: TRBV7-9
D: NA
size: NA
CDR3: ASSLGASHYEQY

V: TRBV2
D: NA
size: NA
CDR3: ASSEGTATRR

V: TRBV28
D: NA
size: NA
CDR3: ASSLTETYGYT